The T cell receptor (beta chain) described here comes from a study of Graves' ophthalmopathy and Graves' hyperthyroidism. The authors amplified TCR beta CDR3 regions, and they did so from RNA transcripts for repertoire sequencing. Second-round multiplex PCR came after a first-round RT-PCR that employed HTBI primers. Via MiXCR, TCRdb re-called the multiplex PCR reads, giving one row per CDR3 protein. Of 400,000 to 450,000 distinct CDR3 sequences in the sample, around 21% are singletons; the top ten hold roughly 3%. The germline V gene encodes CDR1 GTSNPN and CDR2 SVGIG (reference sequence). V gave up 0 bases and J gave up 5 bases; unmatched junction bases: 15. The CDR3 loop spans 17 amino acids. Additional autoimmune diseases, uncontrolled infections, pregnancy or lactation disqualified patients.

The clonotype originates from a woman aged 18-29 years with stable Graves' hyperthyroidism. The chain uses TRBV30 and TRBJ1-2, with TRBD1 identical over 7 bases. Specimen: peripheral blood. The CDR3 is CAWSVFRGAVGLYGYTF. Here the CDR3 DNA reads TGTGCCTGGAGTGTATTCAGGGGGGCCGTGGGATTGTATGGCTACACCTTC.